This TCR beta chain was observed in a study of early T cells in non-severe SARS-CoV-2 infection. Study details: Sequencing of bulk RNA from unsorted whole blood was done, without chain pairing.

Study results and caveats: Matches to VDJdb favored anti-spike CD8 responses and missed private and CD4 specificities.

The protocol attached unique molecular identifiers to individual cDNA molecules. TCRdb fed the 5' RACE reads into MiXCR, producing one record per CDR3 protein. The sample lists about 84,000 distinct CDR3 sequences, about 12% seen once, with approximately 2.4% in the top ten. With respect to this clonotype: Its antigen is currently unknown.

CDR1 SQVTM and CDR2 ANQGSEA come from the germline V gene. Trimming pared 7 bases from V and 5 bases from J, leaving 14 bases between. The length of the CDR3 is 13 residues. The V and J genes are TRBV29-1 and TRBJ2-2, with D perhaps matching TRBD1 (6 bases). The source is an adult who was a healthcare worker with PCR-confirmed SARS-CoV-2 infection or an uninfected control (not recorded which). Sequencing used whole blood. The CDR3 region is CSATQGPTGELFF. The CDR3 DNA sequence: TGCAGCGCAACACAGGGTCCAACCGGGGAGCTGTTTTTT.